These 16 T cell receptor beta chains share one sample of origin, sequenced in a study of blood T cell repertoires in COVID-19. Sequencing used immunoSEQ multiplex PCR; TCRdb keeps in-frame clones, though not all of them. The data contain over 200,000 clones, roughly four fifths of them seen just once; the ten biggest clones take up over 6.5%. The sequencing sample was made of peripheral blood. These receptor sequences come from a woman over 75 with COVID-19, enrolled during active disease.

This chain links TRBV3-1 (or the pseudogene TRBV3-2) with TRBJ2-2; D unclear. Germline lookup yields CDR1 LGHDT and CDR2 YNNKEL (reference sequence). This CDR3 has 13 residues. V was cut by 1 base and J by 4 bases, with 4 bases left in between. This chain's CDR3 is CASSQAGTGELFF. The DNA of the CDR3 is TGTGCCAGCAGCCAAGCAGGCACCGGGGAGCTGTTTTTT.

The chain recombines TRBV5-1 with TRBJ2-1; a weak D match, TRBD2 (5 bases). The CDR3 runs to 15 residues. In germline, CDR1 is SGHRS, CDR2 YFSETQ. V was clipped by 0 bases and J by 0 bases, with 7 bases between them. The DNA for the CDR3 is TGCGCCAGCAGCTTGGCGGGGAGCTCCTACAATGAGCAGTTCTTC. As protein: CASSLAGSSYNEQFF.

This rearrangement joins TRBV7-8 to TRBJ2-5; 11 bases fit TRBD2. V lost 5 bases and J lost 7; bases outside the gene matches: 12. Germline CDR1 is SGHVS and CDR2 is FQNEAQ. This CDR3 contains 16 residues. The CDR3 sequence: CASSGTSGRDLGTQYF. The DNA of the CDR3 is TGTGCCAGCAGCGGGACTAGCGGAAGGGACCTTGGGACCCAGTACTTC.

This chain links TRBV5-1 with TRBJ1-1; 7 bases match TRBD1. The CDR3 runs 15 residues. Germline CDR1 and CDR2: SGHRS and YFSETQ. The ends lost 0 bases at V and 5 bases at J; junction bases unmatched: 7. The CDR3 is CASSLDPAGGTEAFF. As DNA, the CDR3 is TGCGCCAGCAGCTTGGACCCGGCAGGGGGAACTGAAGCTTTCTTT.

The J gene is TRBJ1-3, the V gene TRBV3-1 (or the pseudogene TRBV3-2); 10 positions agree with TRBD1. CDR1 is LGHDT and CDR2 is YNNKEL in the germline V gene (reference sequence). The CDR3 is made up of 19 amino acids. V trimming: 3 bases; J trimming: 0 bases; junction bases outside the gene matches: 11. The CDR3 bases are TGTGCCAGCAGCCATTACAGGACAGGGGGATTTGGCTCTGGAAACACCATATATTTT. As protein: CASSHYRTGGFGSGNTIYF.

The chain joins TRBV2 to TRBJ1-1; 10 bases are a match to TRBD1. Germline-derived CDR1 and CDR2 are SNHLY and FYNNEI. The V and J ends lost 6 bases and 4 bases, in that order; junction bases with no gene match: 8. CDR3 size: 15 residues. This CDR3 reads CASRLDRGVLTEAFF. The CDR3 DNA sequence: TGTGCCAGCAGGTTGGACAGGGGGGTACTCACTGAAGCTTTCTTT.

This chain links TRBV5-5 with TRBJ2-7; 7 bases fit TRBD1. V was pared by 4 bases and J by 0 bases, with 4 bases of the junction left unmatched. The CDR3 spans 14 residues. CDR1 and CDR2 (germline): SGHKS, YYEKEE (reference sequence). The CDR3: CASSVTGTSYEQYF. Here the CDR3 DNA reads TGTGCCAGCAGCGTGACAGGGACCTCCTACGAGCAGTACTTC.

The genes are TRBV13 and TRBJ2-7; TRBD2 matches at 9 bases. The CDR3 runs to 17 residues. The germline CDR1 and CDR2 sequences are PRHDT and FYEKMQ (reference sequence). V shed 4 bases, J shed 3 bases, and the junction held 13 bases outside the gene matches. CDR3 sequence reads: CASSYQREAHIRYEQYF. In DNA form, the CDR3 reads TGTGCCAGCAGCTACCAGCGGGAGGCCCATATTCGCTACGAGCAGTACTTC. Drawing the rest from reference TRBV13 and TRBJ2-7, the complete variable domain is AAGVIQSPRHLIKEKRETATLKCYPIPRHDTVYWYQQGPGQDPQFLISFYEKMQSDKGSIPDRFSAQQFSDYHSELNMSSLELGDSALYFCASSYQREAHIRYEQYFGPGTRLTVT.

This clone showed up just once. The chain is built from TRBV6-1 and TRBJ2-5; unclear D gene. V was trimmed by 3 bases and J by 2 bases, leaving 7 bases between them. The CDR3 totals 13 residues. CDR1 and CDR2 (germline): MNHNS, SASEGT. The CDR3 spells CASSDWQQETQYF. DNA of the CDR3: TGTGCCAGCAGTGATTGGCAGCAAGAGACCCAGTACTTC.

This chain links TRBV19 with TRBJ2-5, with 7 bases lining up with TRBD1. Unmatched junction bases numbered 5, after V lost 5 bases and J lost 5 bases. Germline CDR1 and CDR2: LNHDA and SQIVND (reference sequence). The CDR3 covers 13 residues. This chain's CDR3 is CASSRQGRETQYF. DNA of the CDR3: TGTGCCAGTAGTCGACAGGGAAGGGAGACCCAGTACTTC.

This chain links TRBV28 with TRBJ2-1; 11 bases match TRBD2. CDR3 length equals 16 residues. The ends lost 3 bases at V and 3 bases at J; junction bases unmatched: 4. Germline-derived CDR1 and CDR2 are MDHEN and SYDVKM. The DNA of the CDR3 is TGTGCCAGCAGTTTTCCGCTAGCGGGGGGCTACAATGAGCAGTTCTTC. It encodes CASSFPLAGGYNEQFF.

The CDR3 loop is CASSVYRNPSSYNEQFF. The CDR3 nucleotides are TGTGCCAGCAGCGTATACAGAAACCCGAGCTCCTACAATGAGCAGTTCTTC. This chain joins TRBV9 and TRBJ2-1; D gene uncertain. Per the germline V gene, CDR1 is SGDLS and CDR2 is YYNGEE. The V end lost 1 base, the J end lost 0 bases, and 14 bases lay between the germline ends. The CDR3 sequence is 17 residues long.

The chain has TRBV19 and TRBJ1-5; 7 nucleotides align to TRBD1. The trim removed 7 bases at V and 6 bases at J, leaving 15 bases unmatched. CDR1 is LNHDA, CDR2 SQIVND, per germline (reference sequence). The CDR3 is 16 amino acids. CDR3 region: CASNPRQGVFGQPQHF. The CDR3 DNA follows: TGTGCCAGTAATCCCAGACAGGGTGTGTTCGGTCAGCCCCAGCATTTT. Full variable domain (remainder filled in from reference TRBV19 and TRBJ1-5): DGGITQSPKYLFRKEGQNVTLSCEQNLNHDAMYWYRQDPGQGLRLIYYSQIVNDFQKGDIAEGYSVSREKKESFPLTVTSAQKNPTAFYLCASNPRQGVFGQPQHFGDGTRLSIL.

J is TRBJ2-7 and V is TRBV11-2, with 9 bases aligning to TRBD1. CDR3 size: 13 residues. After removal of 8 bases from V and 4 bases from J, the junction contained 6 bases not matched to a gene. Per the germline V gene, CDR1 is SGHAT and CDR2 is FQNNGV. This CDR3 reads CASSGTGRYEQYF. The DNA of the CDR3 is TGTGCCAGCTCGGGGACAGGGAGATACGAGCAGTACTTC.

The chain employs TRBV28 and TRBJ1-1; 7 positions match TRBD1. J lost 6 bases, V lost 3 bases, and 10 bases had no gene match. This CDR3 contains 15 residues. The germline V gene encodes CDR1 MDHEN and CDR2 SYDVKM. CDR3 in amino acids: CASSFSSGGRSEAFF. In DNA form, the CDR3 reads TGTGCCAGCAGTTTTAGTTCAGGGGGTAGATCTGAAGCTTTCTTT. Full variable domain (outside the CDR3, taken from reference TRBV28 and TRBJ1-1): DVKVTQSSRYLVKRTGEKVFLECVQDMDHENMFWYRQDPGLGLRLIYFSYDVKMKEKGDIPEGYSVSREKKERFSLILESASTNQTSMYLCASSFSSGGRSEAFFGQGTRLTVV.

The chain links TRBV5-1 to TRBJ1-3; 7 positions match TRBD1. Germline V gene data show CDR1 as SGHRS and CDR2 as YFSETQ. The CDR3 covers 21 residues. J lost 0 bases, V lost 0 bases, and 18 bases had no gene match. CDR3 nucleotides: TGCGCCAGCAGCTTGGTTCCAGCGACAGGGAGTACATCGGGCTCTGGAAACACCATATATTTT. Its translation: CASSLVPATGSTSGSGNTIYF.